The 15 T cell receptor beta chains given below trace back to one sample, sequenced in a study of beta chain features in type 1 diabetes. These TCRs are of unknown antigen specificity. Whole-study results and caveats: In every one of the four CD4+ subsets, TCRB CDR3s were moderately but significantly shorter in Type 1 diabetes patients.

Expressed TCRB transcripts were sequenced because the entire RNA isolate underwent reverse transcription. The assay was immunoSEQ multiplex PCR, and TCRdb's table has in-frame clones only and misses some. The table has 350,000 to 400,000 clones, over 9.5% seen once. The sample was naive CD4+ T cells from blood. Source of these receptors: a woman aged 18-29 years with type 1 diabetes.

This chain joins TRBV18 and TRBJ1-1; 7 bases fit TRBD1. CDR1 and CDR2 (germline): KGHSH, LQKENI. V was clipped by 3 bases and J by 2 bases; unmatched bases: 6. The CDR3 extends over 15 amino acids. The CDR3 region is CASSPRQGSNTEAFF. Here the CDR3 DNA reads TGTGCCAGCTCACCGAGACAGGGATCAAACACTGAAGCTTTCTTT.

This clone occurred a few times. This chain uses TRBV20-1 with TRBJ2-7; 8 bases agree with TRBD2. The germline V gene has CDR1 DFQATT and CDR2 SNEGSKA (reference sequence). The CDR3 has 11 residues. CDR3 nucleotides: TGCAGCAGCGGGAGTACGTACGAGCAGTACTTC. It is translated as CSSGSTYEQYF.

This clone has just a few counts. This chain uses TRBV19 with TRBJ2-1; TRBD2 matches 14 bases. CDR1 is LNHDA, CDR2 SQIVND, per germline (reference sequence). The CDR3 has 19 residues. V shed 0 bases, J shed 4 bases, and the junction held 8 bases outside the gene matches. CDR3 sequence (DNA): TGTGCCAGTAGTATAGATCGAGGACTAGCGGGAGGTTTTTACAATGAGCAGTTCTTC. Its translation is CASSIDRGLAGGFYNEQFF.

V and J are TRBV7-2 and TRBJ2-3; 13 bases match TRBD2. The germline CDR1 and CDR2 sequences are SGHTA and FQGNSA. Trimming took 5 bases from V and 5 from J; bases not matched to a gene: 4. This CDR3 region has 15 residues. As DNA, the CDR3 is TGTGCCAGCAGCCTGGGACTAGCGGGACAAGATACGCAGTATTTT. This sequence encodes CASSLGLAGQDTQYF.

This rearrangement joins TRBV6-5 to TRBJ2-5; no clear D. CDR3 length equals 11 residues. Germline V CDR1 and CDR2: MNHEY, SVGAGI. Between the trimmed V and J ends, which lost 6 bases and 2 bases, there was a span of 4 bases. The CDR3 here is CASRQQETQYF. CDR3 DNA: TGTGCCAGCAGGCAGCAAGAGACCCAGTACTTC.

This clone was observed a handful of times. The V call is TRBV5-1, the J call TRBJ2-7, with D tentatively TRBD1 (6 bases). CDR1 is SGHRS and CDR2 is YFSETQ in the germline V gene. CDR3 length: 13 amino acids. V was clipped by 4 bases and J by 6 bases, with 14 bases between them. The CDR3 loop reads CASSRTADSEQYF. CDR3 coding DNA: TGCGCCAGCAGCAGGACAGCGGATAGCGAGCAGTACTTC.

Written as DNA, the CDR3 is TGTGCCAGCAGGGGAGATACTGAAGCTTTCTTT. Translating it yields CASRGDTEAFF. The J gene is TRBJ1-1, the V gene TRBV6-5; D call uncertain. Deletions cut 6 bases from V and 5 bases from J, with 7 bases between. In germline, CDR1 is MNHEY, CDR2 SVGAGI. There are 11 residues in the CDR3.

The rearrangement joins TRBV30 to TRBJ2-5; D unclear. Per the germline V gene, CDR1 is GTSNPN and CDR2 is SVGIG (reference sequence). V lost 2 bases, J lost 1 base, and 8 bases lay in between. The CDR3 totals 13 residues. For the CDR3, the DNA is TGTGCCTGGAGTTGGAACAGCCAAGAGACCCAGTACTTC. Translating it yields CAWSWNSQETQYF.

This clone has just a few counts. This sequence joins TRBV11-1 and TRBJ2-1, with D possibly TRBD2 on 6 matching bases. The germline V gene encodes CDR1 SGHAT and CDR2 FQDESV (reference sequence). The CDR3 sequence is 13 residues long. V was shortened by 0 bases and J by 9 bases, with 9 bases between the two germline ends. The CDR3 sequence: CASSLAAGPEQFF. The CDR3 nucleotides are TGTGCCAGCAGCTTAGCGGCGGGGCCTGAGCAGTTCTTC.

This sequence joins TRBV4-3 and TRBJ2-4; possible D gene TRBD1, 7 bases. The germline CDR1 and CDR2 sequences are LGHNA and YSLEER. The V end lost 0 bases, the J end lost 8 bases, and 11 bases lay between the germline ends. This CDR3 spans 14 amino acids. The CDR3, as DNA: TGCGCCAGCAGCCAAGACTCCAGGGGGGACATTCAGTACTTC. This codes for CASSQDSRGDIQYF.

V usage is TRBV7-2 and J usage is TRBJ2-1; 9 bases match TRBD2. This CDR3 contains 14 residues. V lost 1 base and J lost 7; bases outside the gene matches: 2. Germline lookup yields CDR1 SGHTA and CDR2 FQGNSA. The CDR3 protein is CASSLGLAANEQFF. Written as DNA, the CDR3 is TGTGCCAGCAGCTTAGGACTAGCGGCAAATGAGCAGTTCTTC.

The chain couples TRBV19 to TRBJ2-1; maybe TRBD1 (6 bases). The V end was cut by 4 bases, the J end by 4 bases, with 11 bases between. Germline CDR1 LNHDA, CDR2 SQIVND (reference sequence). The CDR3 extends over 14 amino acids. The CDR3 reads CASSTQGRYNEQFF. The CDR3 DNA reads TGTGCCAGTAGTACACAGGGTCGGTACAATGAGCAGTTCTTC.

This rearrangement joins TRBV5-4 to TRBJ2-5; 8 bases agree with TRBD1. CDR3 length equals 15 residues. Looked up from germline, CDR1 is SGHNT and CDR2 is YYREEE (reference sequence). V dropped 0 bases and J dropped 5; count of bases not matched to a gene: 6. CDR3 region: CASSLAQGALETQYF. CDR3 nucleotides: TGTGCCAGCAGCTTGGCGCAGGGGGCGCTTGAGACCCAGTACTTC.

The chain employs TRBV7-9 and TRBJ1-3; D gene ambiguous. The CDR3 consists of 14 residues. V was pared by 1 base and J by 7 bases, with 11 bases between. From germline, CDR1 is SEHNR and CDR2 FQNEAQ (reference sequence). Here the CDR3 DNA reads TGTGCCAGCAGCTTAGATTCGGCAGCGAACACCATATATTTT. Protein sequence: CASSLDSAANTIYF.

This clone was counted only a few times. The V call is TRBV5-1, the J call TRBJ1-2, with 9 bases identical to TRBD1. Trimming took 4 bases from V and 4 from J; bases not matched to a gene: 2. Germline V gene lookup returns CDR1 SGHRS and CDR2 YFSETQ. The CDR3 is 13 amino acids. The CDR3 sequence: CASSPGQGYGYTF. CDR3 sequence (DNA): TGCGCCAGCAGCCCGGGACAGGGCTATGGCTACACCTTC.